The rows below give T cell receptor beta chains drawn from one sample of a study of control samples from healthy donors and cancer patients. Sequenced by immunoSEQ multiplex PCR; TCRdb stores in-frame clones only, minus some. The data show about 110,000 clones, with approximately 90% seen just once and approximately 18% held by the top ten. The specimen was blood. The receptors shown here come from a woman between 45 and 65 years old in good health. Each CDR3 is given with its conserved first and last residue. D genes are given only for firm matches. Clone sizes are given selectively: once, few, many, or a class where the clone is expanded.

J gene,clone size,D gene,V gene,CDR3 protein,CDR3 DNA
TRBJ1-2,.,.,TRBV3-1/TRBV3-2,CASSQLDRDYGYTF,TGTGCCAGCAGCCAACTGGACCGCGACTATGGCTACACCTTC
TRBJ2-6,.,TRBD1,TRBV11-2,CASSSSSQGAANVLTF,TGTGCCAGCAGCTCTAGTTCACAGGGGGCCGCCAACGTCCTGACTTTC
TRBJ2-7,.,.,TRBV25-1,CASTEWRTRKIFF,TGTGCCAGCACCGAATGGCGGACACGGAAAATCTTTTTC
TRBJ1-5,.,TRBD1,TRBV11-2,CASSKQGGFSNQPQHF,TGTGCCAGCAGCAAACAGGGGGGCTTTAGCAATCAGCCCCAGCATTTT
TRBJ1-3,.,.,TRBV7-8,CASSLAPGSVYTIYF,TGTGCCAGCAGCTTGGCCCCCGGCTCAGTCTACACCATATATTTT
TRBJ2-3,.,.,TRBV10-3,CAIMRTDTQYF,TGTGCCATCATGCGGACAGATACGCAGTATTTT
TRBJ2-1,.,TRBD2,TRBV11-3,CASSPANGEGEQFF,TGTGCCAGCAGCCCCGCTAACGGGGAGGGTGAGCAGTTCTTC
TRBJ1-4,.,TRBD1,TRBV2,CASRKGQGEGEKLFF,TGTGCCAGCAGGAAAGGACAGGGAGAGGGTGAAAAACTGTTTTTT
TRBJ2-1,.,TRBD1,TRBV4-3,CASSWVVGQGSNEQFF,TGCGCCAGCAGCTGGGTTGTGGGACAGGGGAGCAATGAGCAGTTCTTC
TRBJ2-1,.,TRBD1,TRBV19,CASKTGLWQNEQFF,TGTGCCAGTAAGACAGGGTTGTGGCAGAATGAGCAGTTCTTC
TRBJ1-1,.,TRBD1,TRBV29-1,CSGLTGGTEAFF,TGCAGCGGGTTGACAGGGGGTACTGAAGCTTTCTTT
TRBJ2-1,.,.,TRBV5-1,CASSDSSYNEQFF,TGCGCCAGCAGCGACAGCTCCTACAATGAGCAGTTCTTC
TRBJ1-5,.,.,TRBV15,CATSRGSQAPQHF,TGTGCCACCTCAAGGGGGTCGCAAGCGCCCCAGCATTTT
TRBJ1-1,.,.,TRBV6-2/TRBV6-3,CASSYRGNTEAFF,TGTGCCAGCAGTTACAGAGGGAACACTGAAGCTTTCTTT
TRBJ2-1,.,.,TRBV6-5,CASRGGNEQFF,TGTGCCAGCAGGGGCGGGAATGAGCAGTTCTTC
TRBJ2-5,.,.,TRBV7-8,CASSRPREETQYF,TGTGCCAGCAGCCGTCCTAGGGAAGAGACCCAGTACTTC
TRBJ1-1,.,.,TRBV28,CASSLGGEWTEAFF,TGTGCCAGCAGTTTGGGTGGGGAGTGGACTGAAGCTTTCTTT
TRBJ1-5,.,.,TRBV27,CASSWGGLF,TGTGCCAGCAGTTGGGGCGGGCTTTTT
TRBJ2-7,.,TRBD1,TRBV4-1,CASSPTPKDRLPYEQYF,TGCGCCAGCAGCCCTACTCCGAAGGACAGGTTACCCTACGAGCAGTACTTC
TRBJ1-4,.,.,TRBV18,CASSRPGAQGEKLFF,TGTGCCAGCTCACGGCCGGGGGCACAGGGTGAAAAACTGTTTTTT
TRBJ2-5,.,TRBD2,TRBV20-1,CSASRREGRETQYF,TGCAGTGCTAGTAGGCGGGAGGGTCGGGAGACCCAGTACTTC
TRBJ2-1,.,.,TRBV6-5,CASSLRGTIYNEQFF,TGTGCCAGCAGCCTTCGTGGGACCATTTACAATGAGCAGTTCTTC
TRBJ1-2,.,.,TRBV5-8,CASSKQALETRGYTF,TGTGCCAGCAGCAAGCAGGCACTGGAGACTCGGGGCTACACCTTC
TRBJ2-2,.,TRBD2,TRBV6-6,CASSYSTSGGTGELFF,TGTGCCAGCAGTTACTCAACTAGCGGGGGGACCGGGGAGCTGTTTTTT
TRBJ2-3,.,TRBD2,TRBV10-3,CAIKRGTSTDTQYF,TGTGCCATAAAGCGGGGAACTAGCACAGATACGCAGTATTTT
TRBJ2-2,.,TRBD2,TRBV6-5,CASSLAGGLSGELFF,TGTGCCAGCAGTTTAGCGGGAGGGTTGTCCGGGGAGCTGTTTTTT
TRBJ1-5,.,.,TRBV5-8,CASSTEPIISNQPQHF,TGTGCCAGCAGCACTGAACCTATTATTAGCAATCAGCCCCAGCATTTT
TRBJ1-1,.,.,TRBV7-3,CASSPTANTEAFF,TGTGCCAGCAGCCCGACAGCAAACACTGAAGCTTTCTTT
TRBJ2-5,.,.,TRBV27,CASSLWGGAQETQYF,TGTGCCAGCAGTTTGTGGGGGGGGGCTCAAGAGACCCAGTACTTC
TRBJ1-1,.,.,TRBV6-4,CASSDTPWKGRGLNTEAFF,TGTGCCAGCAGTGACACGCCGTGGAAGGGGCGAGGGTTGAACACTGAAGCTTTCTTT
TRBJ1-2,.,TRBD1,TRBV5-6,CASSLGRDRIDFANYGYTF,TGTGCCAGCAGCTTGGGCCGGGACAGAATTGACTTTGCTAACTATGGCTACACCTTC
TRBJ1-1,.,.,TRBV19,CASRLNTEAFF,TGTGCCAGTAGGTTGAACACTGAAGCTTTCTTT
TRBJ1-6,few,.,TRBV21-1,CASSPQQKGRDNSPLHF,TGTGCCAGCAGCCCTCAGCAAAAAGGACGGGATAATTCACCCCTCCACTTT
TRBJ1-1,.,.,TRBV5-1,CASSLSTTIQGVGTEAFF,TGCGCCAGCAGCTTGTCCACGACTATACAGGGAGTAGGGACTGAAGCTTTCTTT
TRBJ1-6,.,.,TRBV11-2,CASSHLPAQSSYNSPLHF,TGTGCCAGCAGCCATCTTCCAGCCCAGAGTTCCTATAATTCACCCCTCCACTTT
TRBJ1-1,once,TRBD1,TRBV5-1,CASSPGTGGNTEAFF,TGCGCCAGCAGCCCCGGGACAGGGGGAAACACTGAAGCTTTCTTT
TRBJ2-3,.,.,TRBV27,CATTRGLGTDTQYF,TGTGCCACGACGCGGGGGCTCGGCACAGATACGCAGTATTTT
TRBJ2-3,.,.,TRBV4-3,CASSQDSLKQYF,TGCGCCAGCAGCCAAGATTCCTTAAAACAGTATTTT
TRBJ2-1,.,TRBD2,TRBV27,CASSLIAPGGNEQFF,TGTGCCAGCAGTTTAATCGCCCCGGGAGGCAATGAGCAGTTCTTC
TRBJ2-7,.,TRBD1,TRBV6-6,CASSPNRGEFYEQYF,TGTGCCAGCAGTCCCAACAGGGGGGAGTTCTACGAGCAGTACTTC
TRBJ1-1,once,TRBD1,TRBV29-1,CSVEGTGGMNTEAFF,TGCAGCGTTGAAGGGACAGGGGGCATGAACACTGAAGCTTTCTTT
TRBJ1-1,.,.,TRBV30,CAWSVTGEAFF,TGTGCCTGGAGTGTAACAGGTGAAGCTTTCTTT
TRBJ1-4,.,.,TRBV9,CASSPFGHNEKLFF,TGTGCCAGCAGCCCCTTCGGACATAATGAAAAACTGTTTTTT
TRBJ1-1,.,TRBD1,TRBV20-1,CSASGRTGGRTEAFF,TGCAGTGCTAGTGGCCGGACAGGGGGACGCACTGAAGCTTTCTTT
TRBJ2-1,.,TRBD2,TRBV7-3,CASSLAPSGYNEQFF,TGTGCCAGCAGCTTGGCGCCTAGCGGCTACAATGAGCAGTTCTTC
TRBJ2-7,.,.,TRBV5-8,CASSLLAGREQYF,TGTGCCAGCAGCTTGTTGGCAGGGCGCGAGCAGTACTTC
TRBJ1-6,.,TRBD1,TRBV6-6,CASCPGTVSVSPLHF,TGTGCCAGCTGTCCCGGGACAGTCTCTGTTTCACCCCTCCACTTT
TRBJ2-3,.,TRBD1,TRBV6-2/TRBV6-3,CASSYGGTGPSTDTQYF,TGTGCCAGCAGTTACGGTGGGACAGGTCCTAGCACAGATACGCAGTATTTT
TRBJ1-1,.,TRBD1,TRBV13,CASSSYRGVTEAFF,TGTGCCAGCAGCTCCTACAGGGGGGTCACTGAAGCTTTCTTT
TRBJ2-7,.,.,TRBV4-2,CASSQETPYEQYF,TGTGCCAGCAGCCAAGAGACCCCCTACGAGCAGTACTTC
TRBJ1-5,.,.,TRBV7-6,CASSPRLGDSNQPQHF,TGTGCCAGCAGCCCTAGGTTGGGGGATAGCAATCAGCCCCAGCATTTT
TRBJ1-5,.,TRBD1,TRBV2,CASMGTGYSGQPQHF,TGTGCCAGCATGGGGACAGGGTATTCGGGTCAGCCCCAGCATTTT
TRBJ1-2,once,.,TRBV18,CASSDEVGGYTF,TGTGCCAGCTCTGACGAGGTGGGAGGCTACACCTTC
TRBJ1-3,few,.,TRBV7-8,CASSRDRSSGNTIYF,TGTGCCAGCAGCCGAGACCGTAGCTCTGGAAACACCATATATTTT
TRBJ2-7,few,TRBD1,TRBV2,CASRTRDRGYEQYF,TGTGCCAGCAGAACCCGGGACAGGGGCTACGAGCAGTACTTC
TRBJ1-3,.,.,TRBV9,CASSSNRVSSGNTIYF,TGTGCCAGCAGCTCCAACAGGGTGAGCTCTGGAAACACCATATATTTT
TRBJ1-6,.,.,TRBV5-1,CASSLDASSYNSPLHF,TGCGCCAGCAGCTTGGATGCCAGTAGTTATAATTCACCCCTCCACTTT
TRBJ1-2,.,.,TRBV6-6,CASSYLQAPGYTF,TGTGCCAGCAGTTACCTCCAGGCCCCGGGCTACACCTTC
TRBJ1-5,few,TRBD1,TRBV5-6,CASSFGTGSQPQHF,TGTGCCAGCAGCTTTGGGACAGGGAGTCAGCCCCAGCATTTT